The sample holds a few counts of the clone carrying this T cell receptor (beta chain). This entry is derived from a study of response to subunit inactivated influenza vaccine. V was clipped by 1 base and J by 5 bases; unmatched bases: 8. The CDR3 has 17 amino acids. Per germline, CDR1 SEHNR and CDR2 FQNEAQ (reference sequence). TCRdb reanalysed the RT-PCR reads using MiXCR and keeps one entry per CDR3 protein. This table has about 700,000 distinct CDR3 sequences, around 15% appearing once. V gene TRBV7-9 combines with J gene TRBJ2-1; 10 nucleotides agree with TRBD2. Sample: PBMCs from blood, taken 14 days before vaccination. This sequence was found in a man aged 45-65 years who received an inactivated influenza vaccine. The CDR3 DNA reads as TGTGCCAGCAGCTTAGGAATGGGACTAGCGCCCGACAATGAGCAGTTCTTC. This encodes CASSLGMGLAPDNEQFF.